This is a list of T cell receptor beta chains from one sample in a study of cytomegalovirus exposure and HLA in healthy donors. Here immunoSEQ multiplex PCR was the method, and the copy in TCRdb shows in-frame clones only, minus some. The repertoire consists of 200,000 to 250,000 clones, with over 70% occurring once and the leading ten covering about 7.3%. Sequencing input: PBMCs. The receptor source for this set is a woman aged 55-70 years in good health and CMV-seropositive. Each CDR3 is given with its conserved first and last residue. The D gene is left open where the match is weak. Only some rows state a clone size, as once, few, many or a class for expanded clones.

d_call	v_call	clone_size	j_call	cdr3_aa	cdr3_nt
TRBD1	TRBV5-6	-	TRBJ1-2	CASRLLRQGRGYGYTF	TGTGCCAGCAGGTTATTACGACAGGGTAGGGGCTATGGCTACACCTTC
-	TRBV2	-	TRBJ2-7	CASSLERYEQYF	TGTGCCAGCAGTTTAGAGCGCTACGAGCAGTACTTC
TRBD1	TRBV29-1	-	TRBJ1-2	CSDRGRDYGYTF	TGCAGCGACAGGGGGAGGGACTATGGCTACACCTTC
TRBD1	TRBV5-4	-	TRBJ1-2	CASSYPTGANYGYTF	TGTGCCAGCAGCTACCCGACAGGGGCTAACTATGGCTACACCTTC
TRBD1	TRBV5-4	-	TRBJ1-1	CASSSGQGMNTEAFF	TGTGCCAGCAGCTCGGGACAGGGAATGAACACTGAAGCTTTCTTT
TRBD1	TRBV7-2	few	TRBJ1-2	CASSLDRGVSYTF	TGTGCCAGCAGCTTAGACAGGGGGGTGAGCTACACCTTC
TRBD2	TRBV7-9	-	TRBJ2-2	CASSLGLAGVWRTGELFF	TGTGCCAGCAGCTTGGGGCTAGCGGGAGTATGGAGGACCGGGGAGCTGTTTTTT
TRBD2	TRBV15	-	TRBJ2-7	CATNPSGSYEQYF	TGTGCCACCAACCCTAGCGGCTCCTACGAGCAGTACTTC
-	TRBV7-3	-	TRBJ2-5	CASSLGWAETQYF	TGTGCCAGCAGCTTAGGGTGGGCAGAGACCCAGTACTTC
TRBD2	TRBV19	-	TRBJ2-1	CASSTYSGRARDEQFF	TGTGCCAGTAGTACTTATAGCGGGAGGGCCAGAGATGAGCAGTTCTTC
-	TRBV29-1	-	TRBJ2-2	CSVEIQGTGELFF	TGCAGCGTCGAAATACAGGGCACCGGGGAGCTGTTTTTT
-	TRBV5-1	-	TRBJ1-4	CASSFTGTNEKLFF	TGCGCCAGCAGCTTTACCGGAACTAATGAAAAACTGTTTTTT
TRBD1	TRBV6-5	few	TRBJ1-5	CASSQDRDWQPQHF	TGTGCCAGCAGCCAAGACAGGGACTGGCAGCCCCAGCATTTT
-	TRBV7-9	-	TRBJ2-7	CASSLVGGRTYEQYF	TGTGCCAGCAGCTTAGTTGGGGGGAGGACCTACGAGCAGTACTTC
-	TRBV13	-	TRBJ1-1	CASSFSGGRFTEAFF	TGTGCCAGCAGCTTCTCGGGGGGCAGGTTCACTGAAGCTTTCTTT
TRBD2	TRBV6-4	-	TRBJ2-1	CASSDSGGKDNEQFF	TGTGCCAGCAGTGACTCGGGGGGGAAAGACAATGAGCAGTTCTTC
-	TRBV6-1	-	TRBJ1-2	CASSSRQTGYTF	TGTGCCAGCAGTTCTCGACAGACTGGCTACACCTTC
TRBD2	TRBV5-4	-	TRBJ2-7	CASSLGREGYEQYF	TGTGCCAGCAGCTTGGGTCGGGAGGGGTACGAGCAGTACTTC
TRBD1	TRBV5-1	few	TRBJ2-7	CASSLRQGATYEQYF	TGCGCCAGCAGCTTGCGACAGGGGGCAACCTACGAGCAGTACTTC
-	TRBV30	-	TRBJ1-2	CAWSVRGYSFYGYTF	TGTGCCTGGAGTGTACGAGGTTATAGTTTCTATGGCTACACCTTC
TRBD2	TRBV5-1	-	TRBJ2-3	CASSKLAAEFTDTQYF	TGCGCCAGCAGCAAACTAGCGGCGGAGTTTACAGATACGCAGTATTTT
-	TRBV9	few	TRBJ2-5	CASSVQGVQETQYF	TGTGCCAGCAGCGTACAAGGGGTCCAGGAGACCCAGTACTTC
-	TRBV5-1	few	TRBJ2-1	CASSLVLGDNEQFF	TGCGCCAGCAGCTTGGTGCTAGGTGACAATGAGCAGTTCTTC
-	TRBV7-9	few	TRBJ1-3	CASSLVAWSRNTIYF	TGTGCCAGCAGCTTAGTAGCCTGGTCTAGGAACACCATATATTTT
-	TRBV11-1	-	TRBJ2-5	CASSSTRGRETQYF	TGTGCCAGCAGCTCTACACGGGGGAGAGAGACCCAGTACTTC
TRBD1	TRBV5-4	-	TRBJ2-7	CASSQGQGVYEQYF	TGTGCCAGCAGCCAGGGACAGGGGGTCTACGAGCAGTACTTC
TRBD1	TRBV7-3	once	TRBJ1-1	CASSLTPTGGAGVFF	TGTGCCAGCAGCTTAACCCCAACAGGGGGCGCCGGAGTTTTCTTT
TRBD2	TRBV5-1	-	TRBJ2-7	CASSLEGLGDYEQYF	TGCGCCAGCAGCTTGGAGGGACTAGGCGACTACGAGCAGTACTTC
-	TRBV18	-	TRBJ1-2	CASSPQYTRQANYGYTF	TGTGCCAGCTCACCACAGTATACCCGACAGGCTAACTATGGCTACACCTTC
-	TRBV5-4	-	TRBJ2-2	CASSLTDTGELFF	TGTGCCAGCAGCTTGACAGACACCGGGGAGCTGTTTTTT
TRBD1	TRBV10-1	-	TRBJ1-4	CASSVSSGTGGNEKLFF	TGCGCCAGCAGTGTTTCCTCCGGGACAGGGGGAAATGAAAAACTGTTTTTT
-	TRBV7-8	-	TRBJ2-2	CASSLARRGTGELFF	TGTGCCAGCAGCTTAGCTCGAAGGGGGACCGGGGAGCTGTTTTTT
TRBD1	TRBV5-6	-	TRBJ1-2	CASSSPGGLVEGYTF	TGTGCCAGCAGCTCCCCAGGGGGATTGGTCGAAGGCTACACCTTC
-	TRBV12-5	few	TRBJ2-5	CASGLVPEGTQYF	TGTGCTAGTGGTTTGGTCCCCGAGGGGACCCAGTACTTC
TRBD1	TRBV6-1	-	TRBJ1-5	CASRAGTAVQPQHF	TGTGCCAGCAGGGCCGGGACAGCAGTTCAGCCCCAGCATTTT
-	TRBV12-5	-	TRBJ2-3	CASGSRDTQYF	TGTGCTAGTGGTTCACGGGATACGCAGTATTTT
-	TRBV10-1	-	TRBJ2-7	CASSAAGRYYEQYF	TGCGCCAGCAGTGCAGCGGGCAGATACTACGAGCAGTACTTC
-	TRBV28	-	TRBJ1-3	CASSLGIGGFPSGNTIYF	TGTGCCAGCAGTTTAGGGATTGGGGGCTTCCCCTCTGGAAACACCATATATTTT
TRBD1	TRBV5-4	-	TRBJ1-2	CASSLVRTGDNYGYTF	TGTGCCAGCAGCTTGGTTAGGACAGGAGATAACTATGGCTACACCTTC
TRBD2	TRBV10-1	-	TRBJ2-1	CASSEGLAGNNEQFF	TGCGCCAGCAGTGAAGGTCTAGCGGGAAACAATGAGCAGTTCTTC
-	TRBV19	-	TRBJ2-3	CASSTGSRTDTQYF	TGTGCCAGTAGTACAGGGTCGCGCACAGATACGCAGTATTTT
-	TRBV14	-	TRBJ2-2	CASSGLINGELFF	TGTGCCAGCTCGGGACTTATTAACGGGGAGCTGTTTTTT
-	TRBV5-6	few	TRBJ1-3	CASSLEIRASGNTIYF	TGTGCCAGCAGCTTGGAGATCAGGGCCTCTGGAAACACCATATATTTT
TRBD1	TRBV28	-	TRBJ2-7	CASSSGQGVYEQYF	TGTGCCAGCAGTTCCGGACAGGGGGTCTACGAGCAGTACTTC
TRBD2	TRBV29-1	-	TRBJ2-3	CSLRGGTSGSTDTQYF	TGCAGCCTACGGGGGGGGACTAGCGGCAGCACAGATACGCAGTATTTT